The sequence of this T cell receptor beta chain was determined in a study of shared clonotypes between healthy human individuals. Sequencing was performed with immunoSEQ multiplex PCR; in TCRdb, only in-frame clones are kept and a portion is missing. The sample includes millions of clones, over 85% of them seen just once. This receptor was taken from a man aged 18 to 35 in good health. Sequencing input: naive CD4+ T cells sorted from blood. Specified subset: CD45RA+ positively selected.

The CDR3: CASSIQGDTQYF. As DNA, the CDR3 is TGTGCCAGCAGCATACAGGGAGATACGCAGTATTTT. This chain links TRBV7-6 with TRBJ2-3; TRBD1 might be the D (6 bases). The V end was cut by 5 bases, the J end by 5 bases, with 8 bases between. Per the germline V gene, CDR1 is SGHVS and CDR2 is FNYEAQ. The CDR3 runs to 12 residues.